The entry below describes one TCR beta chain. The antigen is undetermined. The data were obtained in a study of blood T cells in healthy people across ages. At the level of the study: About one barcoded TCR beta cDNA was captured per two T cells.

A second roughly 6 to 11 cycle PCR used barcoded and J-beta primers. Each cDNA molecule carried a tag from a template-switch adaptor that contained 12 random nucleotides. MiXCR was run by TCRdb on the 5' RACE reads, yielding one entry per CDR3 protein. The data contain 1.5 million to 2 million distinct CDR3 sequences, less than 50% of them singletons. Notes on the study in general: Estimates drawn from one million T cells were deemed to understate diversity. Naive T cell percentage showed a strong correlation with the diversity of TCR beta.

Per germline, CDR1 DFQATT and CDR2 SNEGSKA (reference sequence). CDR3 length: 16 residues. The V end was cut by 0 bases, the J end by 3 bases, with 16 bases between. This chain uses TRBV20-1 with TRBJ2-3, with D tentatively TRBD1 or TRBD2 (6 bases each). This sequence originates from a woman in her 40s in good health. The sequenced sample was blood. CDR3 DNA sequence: TGCAGTGCTAGAGATCCGTCCCGGAGGGGGACAGATACGCAGTATTTT. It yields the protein CSARDPSRRGTDTQYF.